The 25 T cell receptor beta chains given below trace back to one sample, sequenced in a study of cytomegalovirus exposure and HLA in healthy donors. In the PCR, 60 Vbeta and 13 Jbeta primers were used. Method: immunoSEQ multiplex PCR; TCRdb's copy keeps in-frame clones and lacks some. Found here are 100,000 to 120,000 clones, about 79% of them singletons; the top ten hold 2% to 3%. The sequencing input was PBMCs. All receptors come from a woman aged 18-29 years in good health and CMV-seronegative.

The chain recombines TRBV7-2 with TRBJ1-1; 10 bases line up with TRBD1. This CDR3 comprises 15 residues. V lost 2 bases to trimming and J lost 1 base; unmatched junction nucleotides: 1. CDR1 and CDR2 (germline): SGHTA, FQGNSA. The CDR3 is CASSLRTGGNTEAFF. Written as DNA, the CDR3 is TGTGCCAGCAGCTTAAGGACAGGGGGGAACACTGAAGCTTTCTTT.

The chain links TRBV4-3 to TRBJ2-3; 8 bases line up with TRBD2. The ends lost 1 base at V and 3 bases at J; junction bases unmatched: 3. Germline CDR1 reads LGHNA; CDR2 reads YSLEER. This CDR3 region has 15 residues. CDR3 in DNA: TGCGCCAGCAGCCAAGCGGGGGGGCAGACAGATACGCAGTATTTT. Amino acids: CASSQAGGQTDTQYF.

This clone appeared a single time. V gene TRBV27 combines with J gene TRBJ2-1; 9 bases match TRBD2. The V segment lost 4 bases and the J segment 3 bases; nucleotides outside the gene matches: 10. The CDR3 runs 17 residues. Germline loops: CDR1 MNHEY, CDR2 SMNVEV (reference sequence). The DNA for the CDR3 is TGTGCCAGCAGTTACCGGGGTAGCGGGAGTATCTACAATGAGCAGTTCTTC. Translating gives CASSYRGSGSIYNEQFF.

This clone has a handful of counts. This sequence joins TRBV2 and TRBJ2-2, with D perhaps matching TRBD1 (6 bases). V dropped 2 bases and J dropped 2 bases, with 9 bases sitting between them. The germline V gene has CDR1 SNHLY and CDR2 FYNNEI. This CDR3 is built from 15 residues. This chain's CDR3 is CASSEQGTNTGELFF. CDR3 in DNA: TGTGCCAGCAGTGAACAGGGGACAAACACCGGGGAGCTGTTTTTT.

This chain connects TRBV28 to TRBJ1-2, with unresolved D. Trimming took off 2 bases at V and 9 bases at J, with 10 bases between the two ends. CDR3 length: 12 residues. Germline CDR1 MDHEN, CDR2 SYDVKM. As DNA, the CDR3 is TGTGCCAGCAGTTTACTCGACAACAGCTACACCTTC. It encodes CASSLLDNSYTF.

This clone was recorded only once. This sequence joins TRBV5-6 and TRBJ2-7, with D possibly TRBD2 on 6 matching bases. The germline V gene has CDR1 SGHDT and CDR2 YYEEEE. V lost 4 bases to trimming and J lost 7 bases, with 15 bases between them. The CDR3 contains 13 residues. This CDR3 is CASSRGTVGEQYV. The CDR3, as DNA: TGTGCCAGCAGCCGCGGGACTGTGGGAGAGCAGTACGTC.

The chain combines TRBV20-1 with TRBJ2-7, with TRBD2 as a possible D gene (5 bases). Trimming removed 6 bases from V and 3 bases from J, with 9 bases in between. The length of the CDR3 is 11 residues. CDR1 DFQATT and CDR2 SNEGSKA come from the germline V gene (reference sequence). The CDR3 spells CSATRDYEQYF. In DNA, the CDR3 is TGCAGTGCAACCCGGGACTACGAGCAGTACTTC.

V usage is TRBV19 and J usage is TRBJ2-3, with 8 bases lining up with TRBD2. Trimming cost V 1 base and J 4 bases; bases outside gene matches: 4. Germline assignment: CDR1 LNHDA and CDR2 SQIVND (reference sequence). The CDR3 sequence is 15 residues long. The CDR3 coding sequence is TGTGCCAGTAGTATAGCGGGGGGGGCCCCAGATACGCAGTATTTT. This gives the protein CASSIAGGAPDTQYF.

This clone came up once. The chain uses TRBV7-9 and TRBJ1-1; D gene uncertain. This CDR3 is 15 amino acids long. The V and J ends lost 4 bases and 1 base respectively, with 13 bases between them. The germline V gene encodes CDR1 SEHNR and CDR2 FQNEAQ (reference sequence). Here the CDR3 DNA reads TGTGCCAGCAGCTCCCCGACTGCGAAGAACACTGAAGCTTTCTTT. Protein product: CASSSPTAKNTEAFF.

The rearrangement uses TRBV5-1 and TRBJ2-7; TRBD1 is a possible D gene (5 bases). V was pared by 0 bases and J by 2 bases, with 9 bases between. The CDR3 sequence is 14 residues long. Germline V gives CDR1 SGHRS, CDR2 YFSETQ. CDR3 in DNA: TGCGCCAGCAGCTTGGGTGGACAAGCCTACGAGCAGTACTTC. It translates to CASSLGGQAYEQYF.

The gene calls are TRBV5-6 and TRBJ2-3; possible D gene TRBD1, 6 bases. Germline CDR1 is SGHDT and CDR2 is YYEEEE. There are 17 residues in the CDR3. V gave up 3 bases and J gave up 2 bases, with 19 bases separating them. This chain's CDR3 is CASSSKMKQGITDTQYF. For the CDR3, the DNA is TGTGCCAGCAGCTCCAAGATGAAACAGGGAATCACAGATACGCAGTATTTT.

V gene TRBV19 combines with J gene TRBJ1-1, with 10 bases identical to TRBD1. Losses at the gene ends were 3 bases for V and 5 bases for J; bases not matched to a gene: 9. CDR1 is LNHDA, CDR2 SQIVND, per germline (reference sequence). There are 16 residues in the CDR3. The CDR3 spells CASSMGPGQGYTEAFF. The CDR3 coding sequence is TGTGCCAGTAGTATGGGACCGGGACAGGGGTATACTGAAGCTTTCTTT.

This clone was counted only a few times. The V and J genes are TRBV10-3 and TRBJ2-1; 9 bases map to TRBD1. Germline V lookup: CDR1 ENHRY, CDR2 SYGVKD. Trimming took 4 bases from V and 3 from J; bases not matched to a gene: 1. The CDR3 runs 14 residues. The CDR3 is CAISGDRVYNEQFF. For the CDR3, the DNA is TGTGCCATCAGTGGGGACAGGGTCTACAATGAGCAGTTCTTC.

J is TRBJ2-5 and V is TRBV9; the match to TRBD2 covers 8 bases. Germline V gene data show CDR1 as SGDLS and CDR2 as YYNGEE. The CDR3 sequence is 16 residues long. Unmatched junction bases numbered 9, after V lost 3 bases and J lost 2 bases. As DNA, the CDR3 is TGTGCCAGCAGCGGCCGAGCGGGGGCGACTCAAGAGACCCAGTACTTC. Encoded protein: CASSGRAGATQETQYF.

The chain is built from TRBV5-1 and TRBJ2-1; D is perhaps TRBD2 (7 bases). The CDR3 runs to 15 residues. The V gene's germline CDR1 is SGHRS and CDR2 YFSETQ. With 0 bases removed from V and 6 bases from J, the gap between germline ends came to 13 bases. In nucleotides, the CDR3 is TGCGCCAGCAGCTTGGGCGGGGGCCGGGGCAATGAGCAGTTCTTC. It encodes CASSLGGGRGNEQFF.

This chain joins TRBV28 and TRBJ1-1; 11 bases fit TRBD1. The V gene's germline CDR1 is MDHEN and CDR2 SYDVKM. V lost 5 bases to trimming and J lost 4 bases; unmatched junction nucleotides: 9. The CDR3 is 16 amino acids. Written as DNA, the CDR3 is TGTGCCAGCAGTGGCCGGACAGGGGGCATTGGCACTGAAGCTTTCTTT. Translated, it gives CASSGRTGGIGTEAFF. The full variable domain, with the rest looked up from reference TRBV28 and TRBJ1-1, is DVKVTQSSRYLVKRTGEKVFLECVQDMDHENMFWYRQDPGLGLRLIYFSYDVKMKEKGDIPEGYSVSREKKERFSLILESASTNQTSMYLCASSGRTGGIGTEAFFGQGTRLTVV.

This chain joins TRBV30 and TRBJ1-6; D is uncertain. CDR1 GTSNPN and CDR2 SVGIG come from the germline V gene (reference sequence). V lost 4 bases to trimming and J lost 10 bases, with 14 bases between them. This CDR3 has 13 amino acids. CDR3 nucleotides: TGTGCCTGGACAACACTTGGCGGGTCACCCCTCCACTTT. It translates to CAWTTLGGSPLHF.

This clone was found a few times. V and J are TRBV5-1 and TRBJ2-5; 11 bases map to TRBD1. V shed 4 bases and J 0 bases; nucleotides not matched to a gene: 5. CDR3 length equals 16 residues. Germline CDR1 SGHRS, CDR2 YFSETQ. The DNA of the CDR3 is TGCGCCAGCAGCGATGGACAGGGGGCCCACCAAGAGACCCAGTACTTC. Encoded protein: CASSDGQGAHQETQYF.

The chain links TRBV27 to TRBJ2-5; D is undetermined. CDR1 is MNHEY, CDR2 SMNVEV, per germline (reference sequence). This CDR3 is 14 amino acids long. The V and J ends lost 0 bases and 1 base respectively, with 6 bases between them. DNA for the CDR3: TGTGCCAGCAGTTTATCTTGGGCCCAAGAGACCCAGTACTTC. Translation gives CASSLSWAQETQYF.

This sequence joins TRBV28 and TRBJ1-2; the match to TRBD1 covers 7 bases. J was trimmed by 5 bases and V by 3 bases; bases with no gene match: 0. Per the germline V gene, CDR1 is MDHEN and CDR2 is SYDVKM. CDR3 length: 12 residues. The CDR3 DNA is TGTGCCAGCAGTTTGACAGGGTATGGCTACACCTTC. This encodes CASSLTGYGYTF.

V usage is TRBV4-3 and J usage is TRBJ2-5, with 14 nucleotides matching TRBD2. The CDR3 has 17 amino acids. With V trimmed by 4 bases and J by 1 base, 5 bases remained unmatched. In germline, CDR1 is LGHNA, CDR2 YSLEER. CDR3: CASSRGTSGGPQETQYF. CDR3 nucleotide sequence: TGCGCCAGCAGCCGCGGGACTAGCGGGGGTCCCCAAGAGACCCAGTACTTC.

The chain has TRBV4-2 and TRBJ2-2; 10 bases are a match to TRBD2. Germline V gives CDR1 LGHNA, CDR2 YNFKEQ. CDR3 length: 18 residues. V lost 0 bases and J lost 0; bases outside the gene matches: 4. The CDR3 coding sequence is TGTGCCAGCAGCCAAGATGGCACTAGCGGGGCGAACACCGGGGAGCTGTTTTTT. It yields the protein CASSQDGTSGANTGELFF.

V usage is TRBV5-8 and J usage is TRBJ2-7; D possibly corresponds to TRBD1 (6 bases). From germline, CDR1 is SGHTS and CDR2 YDEGEE. V was clipped by 6 bases and J by 5 bases, with 21 bases between them. The length of the CDR3 is 15 residues. The DNA for the CDR3 is TGTGCCAGCACCCCCGTACAGGGTTTTGGAGACGAGCAGTACGTC. The encoded protein is CASTPVQGFGDEQYV.

This clone was picked up a small number of times. The chain couples TRBV6-1 to TRBJ1-1, with D tentatively TRBD1 (5 bases). CDR3 size: 15 residues. In germline, CDR1 is MNHNS, CDR2 SASEGT. Trimming stripped 5 bases from V and 1 base from J, with 14 bases between. CDR3 nucleotide sequence: TGTGCCAGCAGTTTCTTTAGTAGGGGGAACACTGAAGCTTTCTTT. Translation gives CASSFFSRGNTEAFF.

The chain joins TRBV28 to TRBJ2-2; D is uncertain. Between the trimmed V and J ends, which lost 4 bases and 2 bases, there was a span of 5 bases. Germline lookup yields CDR1 MDHEN and CDR2 SYDVKM. The CDR3 covers 13 residues. This CDR3 reads CASSWANTGELFF. The CDR3 DNA sequence: TGTGCCAGCAGTTGGGCAAACACCGGGGAGCTGTTTTTT.